The 2 T cell receptor beta chains below were found in one sample sequenced in a study of vaccination effects on CD4 cells after COVID-19. The antigens for these receptors are not known. Only in-frame clones appear in the TCRdb table, and some are missing; sequencing was by immunoSEQ multiplex PCR. The profile covers about 20,000 clones, with 65% to 85% appearing a single time and about 8.9% taken by the ten largest. Peptide-pool stimulation followed by sequencing identified expanded antigen-specific CD4+ clonotypes in the ViraFEST assay. Culturing for around eleven days preceded CD4+ T cell isolation. People in the vaccine group had not been infected with SARS-CoV-2 before, and their nucleocapsid antibodies were negative. The source was CD4+ T cells from PBMCs cultured with HCoV-NL63 spike peptides, collected before COVID-19 vaccination. Receptors were obtained from a human donor who received a COVID-19 vaccine.

The J gene is TRBJ1-3, the V gene TRBV2; a weak D match, TRBD1 (5 bases). Trimming stripped 7 bases from V and 2 bases from J, with 9 bases between. The CDR3 consists of 13 residues. CDR1 SNHLY and CDR2 FYNNEI come from the germline V gene. CDR3 DNA sequence: TGTGCCAGCAAAGTAGGGGCTGGAAACACCATATATTTT. Translation gives CASKVGAGNTIYF. The complete variable domain, with remaining parts taken from reference TRBV2 and TRBJ1-3, reads EPEVTQTPSHQVTQMGQEVILRCVPISNHLYFYWYRQILGQKVEFLVSFYNNEISEKSEIFDDQFSVERPDGSNFTLKIRSTKLEDSAMYFCASKVGAGNTIYFGEGSWLTVV.

This clone was counted a few times. This chain connects TRBV24-1 to TRBJ1-5, with 9 bases aligning to TRBD1. There are 16 residues in the CDR3. J gave up 7 bases and V 4 bases, and 10 bases lay outside the gene matches. CDR1 is KGHDR, CDR2 SFDVKD, per germline. The CDR3, as DNA: TGTGCCACCAGTGACTCGGGACAGGGTACGTACCAGCCCCAGCATTTT. It is translated as CATSDSGQGTYQPQHF.